These T cell receptor beta chains were read from a single sample in a study of vaccination effects on CD4 cells after COVID-19. TCRdb's copy holds only in-frame clones and misses some; the assay was immunoSEQ multiplex PCR. Seen here are tens of thousands of clones, 76% observed once, and the top ten hold 4.5% to 5.5%. These receptors have no known antigen. Sequenced here: CD4+ T cells from PBMCs cultured with HIV peptides, sampled before COVID-19 vaccination. The source is a human donor who had a prior SARS-CoV-2 infection. The CDR3 runs from the conserved cysteine through the conserved F or W. The D gene is left open where the match is weak. Not every row has a clone size; where given, it reads once, few, many or a size class.

CDR3	DNA	V	J	size	D
CASSSGVDTQYF	TGTGCCAGCAGTTCCGGGGTCGATACGCAGTATTTT	TRBV2	TRBJ2-3	NA	NA
CASSYYPDFVRNEQYF	TGTGCCAGCAGTTACTACCCGGATTTTGTAAGGAACGAGCAGTACTTC	TRBV6-5	TRBJ2-7	NA	NA
CASSQGTGREGSPLHF	TGTGCCAGCAGCCAAGGGACGGGCAGGGAAGGCTCACCCCTCCACTTT	TRBV4-2	TRBJ1-6	NA	NA
CASSPRTGEGNTIYF	TGTGCCAGCTCACCACGAACAGGGGAAGGAAACACCATATATTTT	TRBV18	TRBJ1-3	NA	TRBD1
CASSLGTGTFGNTIYF	TGTGCCAGCAGCTTAGGAACCGGGACATTTGGAAACACCATATATTTT	TRBV7-6	TRBJ1-3	NA	NA
CASSESPRVLGQPQHF	TGTGCCAGCAGTGAATCCCCCAGGGTACTGGGTCAGCCCCAGCATTTT	TRBV2	TRBJ1-5	NA	NA
CASRRGGSTDTQYF	TGCGCCAGCAGACGGGGGGGGAGCACAGATACGCAGTATTTT	TRBV5-1	TRBJ2-3	NA	TRBD2
CASHGGAMGQETQYF	TGTGCCTCTCACGGGGGGGCGATGGGACAAGAGACCCAGTACTTC	TRBV7-8	TRBJ2-5	NA	TRBD2
CASSEIDRSGEQFF	TGCGCCAGCAGCGAAATCGACAGGTCAGGTGAGCAGTTCTTC	TRBV5-1	TRBJ2-1	NA	NA
CASSPGFFDNQPQHF	TGTGCCAGCAGCCCGGGGTTTTTTGACAATCAGCCCCAGCATTTT	TRBV9	TRBJ1-5	NA	NA
CASSYSGRANEQYF	TGTGCCAGCAGTTACAGCGGGAGGGCCAACGAGCAGTACTTC	TRBV6-5	TRBJ2-7	NA	TRBD2
CASSQFRDGARGYTF	TGTGCCAGCAGCCAATTCAGGGACGGTGCGCGCGGCTACACCTTC	TRBV16	TRBJ1-2	NA	NA
CASSPRDRTSGANVLTF	TGTGCCAGCAGTCCCCGGGACAGGACATCTGGGGCCAACGTCCTGACTTTC	TRBV6-6	TRBJ2-6	few	TRBD1
CASSFRDGITDTQYF	TGTGCCAGCAGCTTCCGGGACGGGATCACAGATACGCAGTATTTT	TRBV5-4	TRBJ2-3	NA	NA
CASSEAAWAGTF	TGTGCCAGCAGTGAAGCGGCGTGGGCCGGCACCTTC	TRBV6-1	TRBJ1-2	NA	NA
CASKLQGGTDTQYF	TGTGCCAGCAAACTACAGGGCGGCACAGATACGCAGTATTTT	TRBV6-6	TRBJ2-3	NA	NA